The clone carrying this TCR beta chain was recorded once. CDR3 length: 14 amino acids. CDR1 GTSNPN and CDR2 SVGIG come from the germline V gene (reference sequence). Trimming removed 5 bases at V and 0 bases at J, with 11 bases between. The data originate from a study of cytomegalovirus exposure and HLA in healthy donors. Sequenced by immunoSEQ multiplex PCR; TCRdb stores in-frame clones only, minus some. The top ten clones hold 8.5% to 10% of a sample with tens of thousands of clones, under 98% of them seen once. The material sequenced was PBMCs. The chain couples TRBV30 to TRBJ1-5; D is ambiguous. The clonotype comes from a man aged 30 to 45 in good health and CMV-seropositive. Written as DNA, the CDR3 is TGTGCCTGGGAGCGCGGGGATAGCAATCAGCCCCAGCATTTT. As protein: CAWERGDSNQPQHF. Drawing the rest from reference TRBV30 and TRBJ1-5, the complete variable domain is SQTIHQWPATLVQPVGSPLSLECTVEGTSNPNLYWYRQAAGRGLQLLFYSVGIGQISSEVPQNLSASRPQDRQFILSSKKLLLSDSGFYLCAWERGDSNQPQHFGDGTRLSIL.